Shown below are 20 T cell receptor beta chains from a single sample sequenced in a study of T cells in Graves' hyperthyroidism and ophthalmopathy. Regions amplified from RNA transcripts were the TCR beta CDR3 regions. The TCR CDR3 first-round RT-PCR relied on the HTBI primer set. A single record per CDR3 protein comes from TCRdb applying MiXCR to the multiplex PCR reads. The sample lists about 37,000 distinct CDR3 sequences; 52% were seen once. Sequencing was performed on blood. Every receptor here comes from a man between 35 and 55 years old with Graves' ophthalmopathy.

As concerns this clonotype: It is likely a read error, because the conserved phenylalanine at the end of the CDR3 is missing. The rearrangement links TRBV28 to TRBJ1-1, with no clear D. CDR1 is MDHEN and CDR2 is SYDVKM in the germline V gene. This CDR3 spans 12 amino acids. The CDR3 loop reads CACRSPPTEAFS. DNA for the CDR3: TGTGCCTGCAGATCGCCCCCGACTGAAGCTTTCTCT.

This clonotype was detected many times. V usage is TRBV28 and J usage is TRBJ2-1, with TRBD2 matching over 7 bases. V was pared by 6 bases and J by 6 bases, with 2 bases of the junction left unmatched. This CDR3 is 12 amino acids long. The germline gives CDR1 MDHEN, CDR2 SYDVKM. DNA of the CDR3: TGTGCCAGCAGCTGGGGGGGCAATGAGCAGTTCTTC. Encoded protein: CASSWGGNEQFF.

About this clonotype itself: Germline and junction disagree at one end, which may indicate a read error. The chain couples TRBV20-1 to TRBJ2-1; 7 bases align to TRBD2. CDR1 and CDR2 from the germline V gene are DFQATT and SNEGSKA (reference sequence). There are 15 residues in the CDR3. CDR3 sequence reads: CSDRRVLGGGNEQFF. The CDR3 coding sequence is TGCAGTGATAGACGCGTACTGGGGGGAGGGAATGAGCAGTTCTTC.

This chain connects TRBV7-6 to TRBJ2-7; 9 bases match TRBD1. The J segment lost 2 bases and the V segment lost 5 bases, leaving 7 bases of the junction unmatched. The CDR3 runs to 15 residues. Germline lookup yields CDR1 SGHVS and CDR2 FNYEAQ. DNA for the CDR3: TGTGCCAGCAGCCCCGGACAGGGGAAGACCTACGAGCAGTACTTC. It translates to CASSPGQGKTYEQYF.

At least ten counts were recorded for this clonotype. The chain recombines TRBV20-1 with TRBJ2-3, with D perhaps matching TRBD1 or TRBD2 (5 bases each). Trimming cost V 1 base and J 4 bases, with 15 bases left between them. The CDR3 is made up of 15 amino acids. CDR1 is DFQATT and CDR2 is SNEGSKA in the germline V gene (reference sequence). The CDR3 DNA follows: TGCAGTGCTAGAGCTTGGCAGGGACGGGCAGATACGCAGTATTTT. It translates to CSARAWQGRADTQYF.

The V call is TRBV2, the J call TRBJ1-1, with D possibly matching TRBD1 (6 bases). The CDR3 is 14 residues long. Germline V lookup: CDR1 SNHLY, CDR2 FYNNEI. Trimming cost V 4 bases and J 2 bases, with 11 bases left between them. This chain's CDR3 is CASSGGTSNTEAFF. DNA for the CDR3: TGTGCCAGCAGTGGGGGGACAAGTAACACTGAAGCTTTCTTT.

V gene TRBV9 combines with J gene TRBJ1-5; D perhaps matches TRBD1 (5 bases). The germline gives CDR1 SGDLS, CDR2 YYNGEE. V lost 2 bases and J 1 base, leaving 13 bases between the germline ends. The CDR3 sequence is 16 residues long. Here the CDR3 DNA reads TGTGCCAGCAGCGTCGGGACTAGCGGGAGCAATCAGCCCCAGCATTTT. This translates into CASSVGTSGSNQPQHF.

This clonotype showed up many times. This CDR3 is CASSLPGQAHNEQFF. The DNA of the CDR3 is TGTGCCAGCAGCTTACCGGGACAGGCCCACAATGAGCAGTTCTTC. The rearrangement links TRBV5-6 to TRBJ2-1; 8 bases are a match to TRBD1. V lost 2 bases, J lost 5 bases, and 6 bases stayed unmatched. Germline V gives CDR1 SGHDT, CDR2 YYEEEE. The CDR3 has 15 residues.

DNA for the CDR3: TGTGCCAGCAGCGGGATATCCCTGGGCCAGCCCCAGTACTTC. Translation: CASSGISLGQPQYF. V is TRBV12-3 or TRBV12-4 and J is TRBJ2-5; perhaps TRBD2 as D (5 bases). The CDR3 length is 14 residues. The germline V and J ends were trimmed by 6 bases and 9 bases, with 20 bases remaining between them.

This clonotype was recorded many times. The chain recombines TRBV4-2 with TRBJ1-3; D possibly corresponds to TRBD1 (5 bases). V lost 1 base and J lost 1, with 17 bases in between. CDR1 LGHNA and CDR2 YNFKEQ come from the germline V gene. CDR3 length: 18 amino acids. CDR3 loop: CASSQVVRERGSGNTIYF. The CDR3 coding sequence is TGTGCCAGCAGCCAAGTCGTCAGGGAAAGAGGGTCTGGAAACACCATATATTTT.

This chain uses TRBV20-1 with TRBJ2-3; D not resolved. The length of the CDR3 is 11 residues. The V end was cut by 6 bases, the J end by 6 bases, with 10 bases between. Germline V gives CDR1 DFQATT, CDR2 SNEGSKA (reference sequence). The CDR3 DNA sequence: TGCAGTGCATCTCGTGCGGATACGCAGTATTTT. This codes for CSASRADTQYF.

This clonotype appeared many times. This rearrangement joins TRBV28 to TRBJ1-3; D is unclear. V lost 5 bases and J lost 8, with 13 bases in between. The CDR3 length is 13 residues. The germline V gene encodes CDR1 MDHEN and CDR2 SYDVKM. This CDR3 reads CASSRGSGDTIYF. CDR3 in DNA: TGTGCCAGCAGTCGAGGATCGGGAGACACCATATATTTT.

At least ten counts were recorded for this clonotype. This chain links TRBV29-1 with TRBJ2-5, with TRBD2 matching 9 bases. There are 12 residues in the CDR3. Trimming took 3 bases from V and 4 from J; bases not matched to a gene: 0. Germline V gene data show CDR1 as SQVTM and CDR2 as ANQGSEA. This CDR3 is CSVDSGGETQYF. CDR3 sequence (DNA): TGCAGCGTTGATAGCGGGGGAGAGACCCAGTACTTC.

The gene calls are TRBV5-1 and TRBJ1-4; D perhaps matches TRBD1 (6 bases). The V gene's germline CDR1 is SGHRS and CDR2 YFSETQ. Between the trimmed V and J ends, which lost 4 bases and 8 bases, there was a span of 15 bases. The CDR3 spans 14 residues. The CDR3 coding sequence is TGCGCCAGCAGCCCTATAGCGGGGGGCGAAAAACTGTTTTTT. Translation: CASSPIAGGEKLFF.

This clonotype has just a few counts. CDR3 region: CATGTRSYNEQFF. The CDR3 DNA is TGTGCCACGGGGACTCGCTCCTACAATGAGCAGTTCTTC. The V gene is TRBV10-3, the J gene TRBJ2-1, with D perhaps matching TRBD2 (6 bases). The V and J ends lost 10 bases and 0 bases respectively, with 10 bases between them. This CDR3 is 13 amino acids long. Germline V CDR1 and CDR2: ENHRY, SYGVKD.

This clonotype was detected ten times or more. The chain uses TRBV5-4 and TRBJ1-3, with D uncertain. This CDR3 is built from 14 residues. CDR1 is SGHNT and CDR2 is YYREEE in the germline V gene (reference sequence). V lost 1 base, J lost 4 bases, and 9 bases lay in between. As DNA, the CDR3 is TGTGCCAGCAGCTTGTTCGATAGGGGAAACACCATATATTTT. It translates to CASSLFDRGNTIYF.

V and J are TRBV5-1 and TRBJ2-1; D is possibly TRBD2 (5 bases). The CDR3 consists of 17 residues. Germline values: CDR1 SGHRS, CDR2 YFSETQ. Trimming removed 4 bases from V and 0 bases from J, with 17 bases in between. The CDR3: CASSQRAGDLSYNEQFF. The CDR3 DNA sequence: TGCGCCAGCAGCCAGAGGGCGGGCGATCTCTCCTACAATGAGCAGTTCTTC.

On this clonotype: With a much larger clone just one base away, this may be a read error. The conserved phenylalanine or tryptophan is not found at the CDR3 terminus, so this likely reflects a read error. CDR3 bases: TGTGCCAGCAGTCTCACCATCTTAGGCGGGGGAGCATACAATGAGCAGTTCCTC. Amino acids: CASSLTILGGGAYNEQFL. The V call is TRBV2, the J call TRBJ2-1, with 7 bases aligning to TRBD2. Germline V gives CDR1 SNHLY, CDR2 FYNNEI. After removal of 5 bases from V and 4 bases from J, the junction contained 17 bases not matched to a gene. The CDR3 length is 18 residues.

By share, this clonotype ranks as medium-sized. CDR3 coding DNA: TGTGCCAGTAGTATAGTAACAGGCGGCGAGACCCAGTACTTC. Amino acids: CASSIVTGGETQYF. V and J are TRBV19 and TRBJ2-5, with D perhaps matching TRBD1 (5 bases). Deletions cut 1 base from V and 5 bases from J, with 11 bases between. This CDR3 comprises 14 residues. Germline CDR1 and CDR2: LNHDA and SQIVND (reference sequence).

The chain has TRBV20-1 and TRBJ1-1; a weak D match, TRBD1 (6 bases). This CDR3 region has 17 residues. Germline loops: CDR1 DFQATT, CDR2 SNEGSKA (reference sequence). The V end lost 7 bases, the J end lost 0 bases, and 24 bases lay between the germline ends. The CDR3 protein is CSERGGPTGLLNTEAFF. The CDR3 bases are TGCAGTGAGCGGGGGGGCCCCACCGGCTTATTGAACACTGAAGCTTTCTTT.